This section outlines one T cell receptor beta chain sequence together with its context. The identical CDR3 is also encoded by other nucleotide sequences in the sample. Method: immunoSEQ multiplex PCR; TCRdb's copy keeps in-frame clones and lacks some. The sample has approximately 1.4 million clones; 98% are singletons. V was shortened by 0 bases and J by 4 bases, with 9 bases between the two germline ends. Germline V gene data show CDR1 as MNHEY and CDR2 as SVGAGI. The CDR3 has 14 residues. The data are from a study of shared clonotypes between healthy human individuals. The V gene is TRBV6-5, the J gene TRBJ1-2; tentatively, D is TRBD1 (5 bases). This sequence originates from a man aged 30 to 39 in good health. Input material: naive CD4+ T cells sorted from blood. Subset in this sample: CD45RA+ positively selected. The CDR3 DNA follows: TGTGCCAGCAGTTACTCGGGGGGTGGCTATGGCTACACCTTC. This gives the protein CASSYSGGGYGYTF.